The TCR beta chain under discussion was sequenced for a study of early stage breast cancer tumors. Broader study findings: Comparing each tissue with blood distinguished tumor from normal in about 90% of the 16 patients.

To note about this clone: What it binds is unknown.

The germline V gene has CDR1 SGHRS and CDR2 YFSETQ. Trimming took 3 bases from V and 0 from J; bases not matched to a gene: 1. CDR3 length equals 14 residues. Each sample had two DNA replicates, 0.5 ug blood or roughly 1.5 ug tissue. The data were produced by immunoSEQ multiplex PCR, yet TCRdb's version contains in-frame clones alone and is incomplete. The table has 45,000 to 60,000 clones, about 83% seen once. The chain carries TRBV5-1 and TRBJ1-2; 8 bases are shared with TRBD1. Specimen: blood. The TCR was taken from a person in their fifties with breast cancer. The CDR3 region is CASSSTGANYGYTF. CDR3 in DNA: TGCGCCAGCAGCTCGACAGGGGCTAACTATGGCTACACCTTC.